This TCR beta chain was profiled in a study of cytomegalovirus exposure and HLA in healthy donors. This clone was counted between two and nine times. Its target is unknown. The CDR3 loop spans 13 amino acids. V trimming: 7 bases; J trimming: 6 bases; junction bases outside the gene matches: 11. Germline V gene sequence: CDR1 SQVTM, CDR2 ANQGSEA. Whole-study results and caveats: A later analysis linked a missense DCLRE1C variant to TCR beta V- and J-gene trimming.

The primer mix had 60 Vbeta and 13 Jbeta primers. Assay: immunoSEQ multiplex PCR; the TCRdb copy retains only in-frame clones and omits some. The sample holds about 160,000 clones, approximately 88% seen once. Input material: PBMCs. The receptor was isolated from a boy aged 2 to 10 in good health and CMV-seronegative. The chain has TRBV29-1 and TRBJ2-7; 8 nucleotides line up with TRBD1. The CDR3: CSAATGAVLEQYF. The DNA of the CDR3 is TGCAGCGCAGCGACAGGGGCCGTCCTCGAGCAGTACTTC.